The next 14 T cell receptor beta chains were all read from a single sample in a study of neurological immune-mediated disorders. TCRdb recomputed calls from the 5' RACE reads with MiXCR, one row per CDR3 protein. The sample holds under 90,000 distinct CDR3 sequences, 10% seen once. Sequencing was done on a sample of PBMCs. These receptors originate from a man aged 35-49 years in good health.

This clonotype was recorded many times. The chain joins TRBV7-2 to TRBJ2-1; 9 bases are a match to TRBD2. There are 15 residues in the CDR3. With 1 base clipped from V and 9 bases from J, the junction kept 7 bases outside the gene matches. Germline lookup yields CDR1 SGHTA and CDR2 FQGNSA. The CDR3 sequence is CASSLDGSGSAEQFF. In DNA form, the CDR3 reads TGTGCCAGCAGCTTAGATGGTAGCGGGAGTGCTGAGCAGTTCTTC.

This clonotype occurred many times. V usage is TRBV9 and J usage is TRBJ1-2, with 7 bases lining up with TRBD1. CDR3 size: 15 residues. J lost 7 bases, V lost 4 bases, and 13 bases had no gene match. Germline V gene lookup returns CDR1 SGDLS and CDR2 YYNGEE. The CDR3: CASSRSDREGGGYTF. CDR3 bases: TGTGCCAGCAGCCGTAGTGACAGGGAAGGGGGTGGCTACACCTTC.

This clonotype showed up many times. This chain uses TRBV18 with TRBJ2-3; D ambiguous. Trimming shortened V by 0 bases and J by 1 base, and 8 bases separated the two germline ends. The CDR3 length is 15 residues. Germline V gene lookup returns CDR1 KGHSH and CDR2 LQKENI. In DNA, the CDR3 is TGTGCCAGCTCACCACCAGTAGGCCGCACAGATACGCAGTATTTT. Protein: CASSPPVGRTDTQYF.

At least ten counts were recorded for this clonotype. The rearrangement uses TRBV7-3 and TRBJ1-1, with TRBD1 identical over 9 bases. This CDR3 spans 13 amino acids. V dropped 5 bases and J dropped 3; count of bases not matched to a gene: 1. CDR1 and CDR2 (germline): SGHTA, FQGTGA. The CDR3 loop reads CASSRDRDTEAFF. CDR3 sequence (DNA): TGTGCCAGCAGCCGGGACAGGGACACTGAAGCTTTCTTT.

In this sample, this clonotype turned up many times. This chain joins TRBV5-1 and TRBJ2-7; D uncertain. This CDR3 region has 14 residues. The germline V gene has CDR1 SGHRS and CDR2 YFSETQ. Trimming shortened V by 4 bases and J by 3 bases, and 14 bases separated the two germline ends. CDR3 residues: CASSTDEPLYEQYF. DNA for the CDR3: TGCGCCAGCAGCACGGATGAACCACTCTACGAGCAGTACTTC.

The J gene is TRBJ2-3, the V gene TRBV6-6; no firm D call. The CDR3 is made up of 12 amino acids. The ends were cut back, 7 bases at V and 2 bases at J, with 7 bases in the middle. Germline V CDR1 and CDR2: MNHNY, SVGAGI (reference sequence). The CDR3 DNA follows: TGTGCCAGCAACCCCCCCACAGATACGCAGTATTTT. Residues: CASNPPTDTQYF.

Ten or more counts support this clonotype. The V call is TRBV20-1, the J call TRBJ2-1, with 7 bases fitting TRBD2. Germline lookup yields CDR1 DFQATT and CDR2 SNEGSKA (reference sequence). CDR3 size: 15 residues. DNA for the CDR3: TGCAGCAGAGAAGCGGGACGGAGCTCCTACAATGAGCAGTTCTTC. This codes for CSREAGRSSYNEQFF.

This clonotype turned up a few times. The chain links TRBV20-1 to TRBJ2-1; tentatively, D is TRBD1 (6 bases). The V end lost 6 bases, the J end lost 2 bases, and 11 bases lay between the germline ends. Germline lookup yields CDR1 DFQATT and CDR2 SNEGSKA (reference sequence). The length of the CDR3 is 13 residues. The CDR3: CSARTAPYNEQFF. The CDR3 nucleotides read TGCAGTGCCAGGACAGCTCCCTACAATGAGCAGTTCTTC.

This clonotype was seen ten or more times. V is TRBV5-1 and J is TRBJ2-7, with 9 bases fitting TRBD1. V was pared by 7 bases and J by 6 bases, with 14 bases of the junction left unmatched. This CDR3 is built from 15 residues. The germline V gene encodes CDR1 SGHRS and CDR2 YFSETQ. The CDR3 sequence is CASDSPGTGLVEQYF. The CDR3 bases are TGCGCCAGCGACTCACCCGGGACAGGGCTGGTCGAGCAGTACTTC.

This clonotype occurred a few times. The chain has TRBV3-1 and TRBJ2-7; TRBD1 is a possible D gene (6 bases). CDR3 length equals 16 residues. Germline V gives CDR1 LGHDT, CDR2 YNNKEL (reference sequence). V gave up 1 base and J gave up 1 base, with 14 bases separating them. This chain's CDR3 is CASSQVFGQISYEQYF. The CDR3 DNA reads as TGTGCCAGCAGCCAAGTCTTTGGACAGATTTCCTACGAGCAGTACTTC.

At least ten counts were recorded for this clonotype. The chain carries TRBV10-3 and TRBJ2-3; possibly TRBD1 or TRBD2 for D (5 bases each). The germline V gene has CDR1 ENHRY and CDR2 SYGVKD. The V end was cut by 8 bases, the J end by 2 bases, with 17 bases between. The CDR3 covers 15 residues. CDR3 sequence: CAISLGPPDTDTQYF. The CDR3 nucleotides are TGTGCCATCTCACTGGGACCCCCCGACACAGATACGCAGTATTTT.

This clonotype occurred a few times. The chain carries TRBV6-4 and TRBJ2-7; D could derive from TRBD1 or TRBD2 (5 bases each). Germline CDR1 is MRHNA and CDR2 is SNTAGT. V dropped 10 bases and J dropped 2 bases, with 18 bases sitting between them. The CDR3 contains 14 residues. CDR3 DNA sequence: TGTGCCACCCCGCGAGGGGCTACCCCCTACGAGCAGTACTTC. This translates into CATPRGATPYEQYF.

The sample holds many counts of this clonotype. The rearrangement joins TRBV20-1 to TRBJ2-2; 11 nucleotides line up with TRBD2. The ends lost 0 bases at V and 5 bases at J; junction bases unmatched: 2. CDR1 and CDR2 (germline): DFQATT, SNEGSKA (reference sequence). This CDR3 region has 15 residues. The CDR3 DNA reads as TGCAGTGCTAGAGAAGCTAGCGGGAGGACCGGGGAGCTGTTTTTT. It encodes CSAREASGRTGELFF.

This clonotype was counted many times. The chain recombines TRBV20-1 with TRBJ2-2; possible D gene TRBD1, 6 bases. The CDR3 is 15 residues long. Germline CDR1 DFQATT, CDR2 SNEGSKA (reference sequence). Trimming removed 4 bases from V and 0 bases from J, with 12 bases in between. Written as DNA, the CDR3 is TGCAGTGCTATCCGGGACAACTCGAACACCGGGGAGCTGTTTTTT. Protein product: CSAIRDNSNTGELFF.